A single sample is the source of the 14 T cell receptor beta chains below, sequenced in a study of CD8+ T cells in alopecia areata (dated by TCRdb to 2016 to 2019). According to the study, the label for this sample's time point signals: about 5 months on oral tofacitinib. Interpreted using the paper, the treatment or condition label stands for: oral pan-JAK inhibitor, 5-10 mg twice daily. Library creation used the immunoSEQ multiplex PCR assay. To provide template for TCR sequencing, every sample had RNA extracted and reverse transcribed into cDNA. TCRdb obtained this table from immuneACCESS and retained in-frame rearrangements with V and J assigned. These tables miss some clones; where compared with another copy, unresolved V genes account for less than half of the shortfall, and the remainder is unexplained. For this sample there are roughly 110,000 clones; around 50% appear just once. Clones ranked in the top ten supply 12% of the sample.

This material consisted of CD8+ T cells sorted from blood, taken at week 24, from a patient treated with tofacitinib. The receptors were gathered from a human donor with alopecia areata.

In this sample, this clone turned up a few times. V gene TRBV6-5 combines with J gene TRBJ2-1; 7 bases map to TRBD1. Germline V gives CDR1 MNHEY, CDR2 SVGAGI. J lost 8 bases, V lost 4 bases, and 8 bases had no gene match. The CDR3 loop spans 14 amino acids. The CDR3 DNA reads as TGTGCCAGCAGTTCCGACAGGGCCCTAGATGAGCAGTTCTTC. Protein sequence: CASSSDRALDEQFF.

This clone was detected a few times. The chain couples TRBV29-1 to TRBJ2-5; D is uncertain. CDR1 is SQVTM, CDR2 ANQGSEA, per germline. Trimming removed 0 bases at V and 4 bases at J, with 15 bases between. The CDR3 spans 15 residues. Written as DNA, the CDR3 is TGCAGCGTTGAAGATAGGGCCTTAAGTGGAGAGACCCAGTACTTC. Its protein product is CSVEDRALSGETQYF.

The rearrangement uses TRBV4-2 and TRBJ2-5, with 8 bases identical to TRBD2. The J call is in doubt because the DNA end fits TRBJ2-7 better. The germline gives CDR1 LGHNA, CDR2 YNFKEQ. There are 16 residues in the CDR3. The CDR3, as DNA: TGTGCCAGCAGCCAAGATGGAAGCGGGGGCTCCTACGAGCAGTACTTC. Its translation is CASSQDGSGGSYEQYF.

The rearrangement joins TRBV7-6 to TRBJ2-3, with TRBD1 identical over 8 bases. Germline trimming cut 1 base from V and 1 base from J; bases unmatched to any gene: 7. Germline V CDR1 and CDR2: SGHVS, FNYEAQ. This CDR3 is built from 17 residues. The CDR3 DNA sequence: TGTGCCAGCAGCTTAGTATTTATGACAGGGGGCACAGATACGCAGTATTTT. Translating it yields CASSLVFMTGGTDTQYF.

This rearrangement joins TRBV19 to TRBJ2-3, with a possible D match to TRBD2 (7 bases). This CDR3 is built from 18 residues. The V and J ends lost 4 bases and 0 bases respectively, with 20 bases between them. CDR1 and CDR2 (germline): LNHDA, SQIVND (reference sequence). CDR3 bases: TGTGCCAGTAGTAGATCCGCGGGGGCATGGTCTAGCACAGATACGCAGTATTTT. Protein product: CASSRSAGAWSSTDTQYF.

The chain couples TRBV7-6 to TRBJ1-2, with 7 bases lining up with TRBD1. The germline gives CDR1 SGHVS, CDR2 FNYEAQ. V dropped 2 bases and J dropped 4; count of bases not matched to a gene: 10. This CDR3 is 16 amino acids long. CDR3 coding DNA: TGTGCCAGCAGCTTAATCCGAAGGGGGCTTAGCTATGGCTACACCTTC. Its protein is CASSLIRRGLSYGYTF.

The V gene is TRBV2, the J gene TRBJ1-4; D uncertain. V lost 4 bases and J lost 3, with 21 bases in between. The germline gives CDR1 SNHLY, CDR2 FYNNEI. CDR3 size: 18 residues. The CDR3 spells CASSGVSLGWAANEKLFF. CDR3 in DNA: TGTGCCAGCAGTGGAGTCAGCCTGGGATGGGCGGCTAATGAAAAACTGTTTTTT.

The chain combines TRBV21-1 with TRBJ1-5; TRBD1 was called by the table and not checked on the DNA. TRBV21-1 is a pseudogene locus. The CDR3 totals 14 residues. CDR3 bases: TGTGCCAGCAGCAAAGTCCATACCGACACGTCCCAGCATTTT. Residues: CASSKVHTDTSQHF.

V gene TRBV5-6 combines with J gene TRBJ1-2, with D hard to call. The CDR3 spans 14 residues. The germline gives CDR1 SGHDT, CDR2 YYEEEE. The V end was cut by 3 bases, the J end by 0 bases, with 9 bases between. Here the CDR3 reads CASSWANSNYGYTF. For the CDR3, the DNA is TGTGCCAGCAGCTGGGCGAATTCTAACTATGGCTACACCTTC.

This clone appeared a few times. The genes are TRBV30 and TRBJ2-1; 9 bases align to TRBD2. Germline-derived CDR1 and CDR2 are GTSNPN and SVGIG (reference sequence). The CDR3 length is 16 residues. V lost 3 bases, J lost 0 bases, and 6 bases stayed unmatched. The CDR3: CAWSGFSGSSYNEQFF. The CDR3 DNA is TGTGCCTGGAGCGGGTTTAGCGGGAGCTCCTACAATGAGCAGTTCTTC.

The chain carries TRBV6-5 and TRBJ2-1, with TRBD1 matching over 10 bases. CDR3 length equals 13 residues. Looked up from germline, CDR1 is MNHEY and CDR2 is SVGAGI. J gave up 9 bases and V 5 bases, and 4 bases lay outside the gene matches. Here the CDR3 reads CASSPDRGVEQFF. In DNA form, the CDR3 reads TGTGCCAGCAGTCCGGACAGGGGGGTTGAGCAGTTCTTC.

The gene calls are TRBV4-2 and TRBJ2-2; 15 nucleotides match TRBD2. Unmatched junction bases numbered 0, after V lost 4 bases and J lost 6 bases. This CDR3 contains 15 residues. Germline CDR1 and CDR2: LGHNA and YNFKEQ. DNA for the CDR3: TGTGCCAGCAGCCGGACTAGCGGGGGGGCCGGGGAGCTGTTTTTT. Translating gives CASSRTSGGAGELFF.

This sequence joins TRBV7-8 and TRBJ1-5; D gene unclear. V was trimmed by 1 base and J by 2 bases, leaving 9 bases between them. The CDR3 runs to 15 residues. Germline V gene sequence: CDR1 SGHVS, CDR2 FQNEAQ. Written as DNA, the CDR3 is TGTGCCAGCAGCTTAGTCGAATTTGGCAATCAGCCCCAGCATTTT. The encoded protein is CASSLVEFGNQPQHF. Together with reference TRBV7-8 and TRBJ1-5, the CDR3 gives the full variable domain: GAGVSQSPRYKVAKRGQDVALRCDPISGHVSLFWYQQALGQGPEFLTYFQNEAQLDKSGLPSDRFFAERPEGSVSTLKIQRTQQEDSAVYLCASSLVEFGNQPQHFGDGTRLSIL.

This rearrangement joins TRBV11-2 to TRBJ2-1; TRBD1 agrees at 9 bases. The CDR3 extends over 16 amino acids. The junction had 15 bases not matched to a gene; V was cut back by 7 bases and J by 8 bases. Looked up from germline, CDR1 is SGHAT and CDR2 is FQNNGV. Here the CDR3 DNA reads TGTGCCAGCACTCCGTCCGGGGACAGGGAGGTGGATGAGCAGTTCTTC. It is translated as CASTPSGDREVDEQFF.